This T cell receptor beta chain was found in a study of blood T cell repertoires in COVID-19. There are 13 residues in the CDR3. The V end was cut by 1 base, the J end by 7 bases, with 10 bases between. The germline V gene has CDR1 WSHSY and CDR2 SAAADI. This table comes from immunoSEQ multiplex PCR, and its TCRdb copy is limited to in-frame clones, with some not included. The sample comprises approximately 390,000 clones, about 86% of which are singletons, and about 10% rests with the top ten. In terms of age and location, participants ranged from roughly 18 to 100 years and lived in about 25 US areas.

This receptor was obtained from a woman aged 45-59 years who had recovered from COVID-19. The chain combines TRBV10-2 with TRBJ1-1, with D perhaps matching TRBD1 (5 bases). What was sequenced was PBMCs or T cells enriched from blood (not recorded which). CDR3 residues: CASSEWGVNEAFF. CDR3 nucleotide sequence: TGCGCCAGCAGTGAGTGGGGGGTCAATGAAGCTTTCTTT.